Reported below is one TCR beta chain. What it recognizes is unknown. PCR was performed a second time for roughly 7 to 11 cycles using a sample-barcoded 5' primer and a J-beta primer mix. Each CDR3 protein gets one entry after TCRdb re-called the 5' RACE reads with MiXCR. The sample gives roughly 1,500,000 distinct CDR3 sequences, 42% of which show up once; under 8% is in the top ten. The CDR3 has 19 residues. This record belongs to a study of blood T cells in healthy people across ages. Overall study: Through template switching, about one barcoded beta molecule was captured per two T cells, as measured in model experiments. Study-level results: Donors of long life had a larger count of naive CD4+ cells and greater diversity than aged donors.

The chain couples TRBV21-1 to TRBJ2-1; the table assigns TRBD2, which was not confirmed against the DNA. TRBV21-1 is a pseudogene segment. Source material: blood. The origin of this receptor is a woman between 18 and 30 years old in good health. The CDR3 DNA follows: TGTGCCGATCCGACTAGCGGGCGAGTCCTCCTCGCAATCTACAATGAGCAGTTCTTC. This sequence encodes CADPTSGRVLLAIYNEQFF.